The 29 T cell receptor beta chains below were found in one sample sequenced in a study of blood T cells in healthy people across ages. A J-beta primer mix and a sample-barcoded 5' primer were used in a second PCR of about 7 to 12 cycles. MiXCR, applied by TCRdb to the 5' RACE reads, yields one record per CDR3 protein. In the table there are around 1.5 million distinct CDR3 sequences, approximately 42% of which are singletons. What was sequenced was blood. The receptors come from a woman aged 18-30 years in good health.

This chain joins TRBV20-1 and TRBJ2-1; 14 nucleotides agree with TRBD2. The CDR3 totals 19 residues. The germline gives CDR1 DFQATT, CDR2 SNEGSKA (reference sequence). Trimming took 0 bases from V and 8 from J; bases not matched to a gene: 15. CDR3 DNA sequence: TGCAGTGCTAGAGATAGAGTTTTGGAGGGGACTAGCGGGAGCCATGAGCAGTTCTTC. The encoded protein is CSARDRVLEGTSGSHEQFF.

This clonotype turned up a few times. J is TRBJ2-7 and V is TRBV5-1, with TRBD2 as a possible D gene (6 bases). The germline V gene has CDR1 SGHRS and CDR2 YFSETQ. The V end was cut by 2 bases, the J end by 7 bases, with 16 bases between. This CDR3 region has 14 residues. The CDR3 loop is CASSFDGSRWEQYF. The DNA of the CDR3 is TGCGCCAGCAGCTTCGACGGGAGCCGTTGGGAGCAGTACTTC. The full variable domain, its missing parts supplied by reference TRBV5-1 and TRBJ2-7, is KAGVTQTPRYLIKTRGQQVTLSCSPISGHRSVSWYQQTPGQGLQFLFEYFSETQRNKGNFPGRFSGRQFSNSRSEMNVSTLELGDSALYLCASSFDGSRWEQYFGPGTRLTVT.

Comments on this clonotype: An end of the junction differs from the germline gene, which may be a read error. This sequence joins TRBV10-3 and TRBJ2-6; a weak D match, TRBD1 (6 bases). Germline V gene lookup returns CDR1 ENHRY and CDR2 SYGVKD. This CDR3 region has 13 residues. The CDR3 spells CATDFAGADVLTF. Here the CDR3 DNA reads TGTGCCACGGACTTCGCAGGGGCCGACGTCCTGACTTTC.

The V call is TRBV11-2, the J call TRBJ2-5; D might be TRBD1 or TRBD2, each matching 5 bases. Trimming took 6 bases from V and 5 from J, leaving 16 bases between them. The length of the CDR3 is 14 residues. Per the germline V gene, CDR1 is SGHAT and CDR2 is FQNNGV. CDR3 sequence: CASSQAAAGETQYF. CDR3 sequence (DNA): TGTGCCAGCAGTCAAGCGGCGGCAGGGGAGACCCAGTACTTC. Full variable domain (remainder filled in from reference TRBV11-2 and TRBJ2-5): EAGVAQSPRYKIIEKRQSVAFWCNPISGHATLYWYQQILGQGPKLLIQFQNNGVVDDSQLPKDRFSAERLKGVDSTLKIQPAKLEDSAVYLCASSQAAAGETQYFGPGTRLLVL.

This clonotype was seen only a few times. The rearrangement links TRBV5-1 to TRBJ2-1, with TRBD2 matching over 8 bases. V shed 0 bases and J 9 bases; nucleotides not matched to a gene: 8. Germline V lookup: CDR1 SGHRS, CDR2 YFSETQ. This CDR3 spans 15 amino acids. The CDR3: CASSLVAGTRSEQFF. The CDR3 DNA reads as TGCGCCAGCAGCTTGGTAGCGGGGACCCGGAGTGAGCAGTTCTTC.

This chain links TRBV6-2 or TRBV6-3 with TRBJ2-1, with D perhaps matching TRBD1 (7 bases). Trimming stripped 6 bases from V and 4 bases from J, with 22 bases between. The CDR3 is 17 residues long. Per the germline V gene, CDR1 is MNHEY and CDR2 is SVGEGT. This CDR3 is CASSPWRGPREYNEQFF. In DNA form, the CDR3 reads TGTGCCAGCAGCCCCTGGAGGGGGCCCCGGGAGTACAATGAGCAGTTCTTC.

This clonotype was recorded once. This chain links TRBV18 with TRBJ2-2, with 9 bases aligning to TRBD2. V dropped 0 bases and J dropped 3; count of bases not matched to a gene: 8. CDR3 length: 18 amino acids. Germline CDR1 and CDR2: KGHSH and LQKENI. CDR3 loop: CASSPPRGGLKDTGELFF. DNA of the CDR3: TGTGCCAGCTCACCACCGCGGGGGGGCTTGAAGGACACCGGGGAGCTGTTTTTT. Variable domain in full (rest from reference TRBV18 and TRBJ2-2): NAGVMQNPRHLVRRRGQEARLRCSPMKGHSHVYWYRQLPEEGLKFMVYLQKENIIDESGMPKERFSAEFPKEGPSILRIQQVVRGDSAAYFCASSPPRGGLKDTGELFFGEGSRLTVL.

This clonotype was observed a few times. This chain joins TRBV24-1 and TRBJ2-2, with D uncertain. V lost 4 bases to trimming and J lost 0 bases, with 5 bases between them. The CDR3 totals 14 residues. Germline V lookup: CDR1 KGHDR, CDR2 SFDVKD. CDR3 DNA sequence: TGTGCCACCAGTGAAGGCCCGAACACCGGGGAGCTGTTTTTT. This codes for CATSEGPNTGELFF.

The J gene is TRBJ2-1, the V gene TRBV10-2, with TRBD1 identical over 7 bases. Germline V gene sequence: CDR1 WSHSY, CDR2 SAAADI. The trim removed 7 bases at V and 13 bases at J, leaving 19 bases unmatched. CDR3 size: 15 residues. Here the CDR3 DNA reads TGCGCCAGCACCCAGGGCCGGGACAGCGGAGAGACCCAGTTCTTC. This codes for CASTQGRDSGETQFF.

This chain uses TRBV20-1 with TRBJ2-3, with D possibly being TRBD2 (5 bases). CDR1 is DFQATT, CDR2 SNEGSKA, per germline (reference sequence). There are 21 residues in the CDR3. V lost 2 bases to trimming and J lost 0 bases, with 30 bases between them. The DNA of the CDR3 is TGCAGTGCTAGAACCCACGCGGGCCTTCGTCGTCTGAGCACTAGCACAGATACGCAGTATTTT. Protein sequence: CSARTHAGLRRLSTSTDTQYF.

V and J are TRBV29-1 and TRBJ1-5; TRBD1 is a possible D gene (6 bases). Germline V lookup: CDR1 SQVTM, CDR2 ANQGSEA. This CDR3 has 13 residues. Trimming took off 6 bases at V and 6 bases at J, with 15 bases between the two ends. Written as DNA, the CDR3 is TGCAGCGTCGTACAGGGCTGGGGTCAGCCCCAGCATTTT. Amino acid sequence: CSVVQGWGQPQHF.

A note on this clonotype: Germline and junction disagree at one end, which may indicate a read error. V usage is TRBV2 and J usage is TRBJ2-1, with 9 bases fitting TRBD2. The CDR3 loop spans 16 amino acids. CDR1 and CDR2 (germline): SNHLY, FYNNEI. The CDR3 bases are TGTGCCGGCAGTGTTTCGACTAGCGGAGCCTACAATGAGCAGTTCTTC. Protein product: CAGSVSTSGAYNEQFF.

This clonotype was counted between two and nine times. The chain employs TRBV7-9 and TRBJ1-6; perhaps TRBD1 as D (6 bases). This CDR3 is 14 amino acids long. V was cut by 5 bases and J by 6 bases, with 11 bases left in between. Germline V gene lookup returns CDR1 SEHNR and CDR2 FQNEAQ (reference sequence). This CDR3 is CASSPNRANSPLHF. In DNA form, the CDR3 reads TGTGCCAGCAGCCCCAACAGGGCTAATTCACCCCTCCACTTT.

The chain has TRBV12-3 or TRBV12-4 and TRBJ2-1; 7 bases align to TRBD1. CDR3 length: 14 residues. J lost 3 bases, V lost 6 bases, and 5 bases had no gene match. Here the CDR3 reads CASSQGQIYNEQFF. CDR3 in DNA: TGTGCCAGCAGCCAGGGACAGATCTACAATGAGCAGTTCTTC.

This clonotype was counted a few times. The chain has TRBV27 and TRBJ1-1; 7 bases align to TRBD1. The CDR3 has 17 amino acids. Unmatched junction bases numbered 15, after V lost 3 bases and J lost 5 bases. Germline CDR1 MNHEY, CDR2 SMNVEV (reference sequence). The CDR3 loop reads CASSFFGMDRILTEAFF. CDR3 coding DNA: TGTGCCAGCAGTTTCTTTGGAATGGACAGGATACTGACTGAAGCTTTCTTT.

This chain links TRBV7-2 with TRBJ2-7, with no clear D. The V and J ends lost 4 bases and 0 bases respectively, with 16 bases between them. The CDR3 spans 16 residues. Germline V lookup: CDR1 SGHTA, CDR2 FQGNSA. CDR3 nucleotide sequence: TGTGCCAGCAGCTCCCGGGCCCTAGATGACTCCTACGAGCAGTACTTC. This codes for CASSSRALDDSYEQYF.

The chain employs TRBV15 and TRBJ2-7, with D possibly TRBD1 on 5 matching bases. Trimming cost V 0 bases and J 1 base, with 13 bases left between them. Germline lookup yields CDR1 LNHNV and CDR2 YYDKDF (reference sequence). The CDR3 extends over 16 amino acids. The CDR3 sequence: CATSRDQTALSYEQYF. The CDR3 coding sequence is TGTGCCACCAGCAGAGACCAGACAGCTCTTTCCTACGAGCAGTACTTC.

This sequence joins TRBV27 and TRBJ2-7; 8 positions agree with TRBD2. With V trimmed by 6 bases and J by 0 bases, 4 bases remained unmatched. Germline-derived CDR1 and CDR2 are MNHEY and SMNVEV (reference sequence). The CDR3 extends over 14 amino acids. The CDR3 region is CASRPGGSSYEQYF. For the CDR3, the DNA is TGTGCCAGCAGACCGGGGGGGTCCTCCTACGAGCAGTACTTC.

This clonotype was seen only a few times. The chain employs TRBV4-1 and TRBJ1-4, with a possible D match to TRBD1 (5 bases). The CDR3 spans 15 residues. Germline CDR1 and CDR2: MGHRA and YSYEKL. The V gene lost 4 bases and the J gene lost 6 bases, with 15 bases spanning the gap. The CDR3 spells CASSPLGGGDEKLFF. Here the CDR3 DNA reads TGCGCCAGCAGCCCCTTGGGGGGTGGCGATGAAAAACTGTTTTTT.

The chain recombines TRBV20-1 with TRBJ2-3; D is ambiguous. The V gene's germline CDR1 is DFQATT and CDR2 SNEGSKA (reference sequence). V lost 3 bases, J lost 2 bases, and 15 bases lay in between. The CDR3 totals 15 residues. The CDR3 DNA is TGCAGTGCTAGTGTAGTTGGCTATAACACAGATACGCAGTATTTT. It yields the protein CSASVVGYNTDTQYF.

The chain carries TRBV4-2 and TRBJ1-2; D not resolved. CDR1 and CDR2 (germline): LGHNA, YNFKEQ. The V end lost 0 bases, the J end lost 1 base, and 9 bases lay between the germline ends. The CDR3 is 15 amino acids. The CDR3 is CASSQDGNSNYGYTF. CDR3 in DNA: TGTGCCAGCAGCCAAGATGGAAACAGTAACTATGGCTACACCTTC.

The chain links TRBV5-6 to TRBJ1-1; 9 bases are a match to TRBD1. The V gene end was trimmed by 4 bases and the J gene end by 3 bases; junction bases not matched to a gene: 4. The CDR3 sequence is 14 residues long. Germline CDR1 and CDR2: SGHDT and YYEEEE. The CDR3: CASSMDRGDTEAFF. The CDR3 nucleotides read TGTGCCAGCAGCATGGACAGGGGCGACACTGAAGCTTTCTTT.

The rearrangement uses TRBV20-1 and TRBJ1-6, with D hard to call. The length of the CDR3 is 13 residues. The V gene's germline CDR1 is DFQATT and CDR2 SNEGSKA (reference sequence). V was trimmed by 5 bases and J by 10 bases, leaving 15 bases between them. The CDR3 reads CSALASGGSPLHF. Here the CDR3 DNA reads TGCAGTGCTCTCGCCTCCGGAGGGTCACCCCTCCACTTT.

This clonotype was detected a few times. V is TRBV4-1 and J is TRBJ2-7; maybe TRBD1 (6 bases). The germline CDR1 and CDR2 sequences are MGHRA and YSYEKL. This CDR3 has 14 residues. Between the trimmed V and J ends, which lost 3 bases and 5 bases, there was a span of 14 bases. The CDR3 spells CASSHRTGIDEQYF. CDR3 DNA sequence: TGCGCCAGCAGCCACCGAACAGGGATCGACGAGCAGTACTTC.

The chain uses TRBV6-1 and TRBJ2-7; TRBD2 aligns across 7 bases. V trimming: 4 bases; J trimming: 1 base; junction bases outside the gene matches: 4. The germline V gene has CDR1 MNHNS and CDR2 SASEGT. This CDR3 is 14 amino acids long. CDR3 residues: CASSVPGLSYEQYF. The DNA for the CDR3 is TGTGCCAGCAGTGTCCCGGGACTATCCTACGAGCAGTACTTC.

This clonotype was picked up a small number of times. CDR3 sequence reads: CASSLRGINEQYF. For the CDR3, the DNA is TGTGCCAGCAGCTTAAGGGGGATCAACGAGCAGTACTTC. The chain joins TRBV7-6 to TRBJ2-5; possible D gene TRBD1, 6 bases. The assigned J gene may be wrong: the sequence end matches TRBJ2-7 better. The CDR3 spans 13 residues. From germline, CDR1 is SGHVS and CDR2 FNYEAQ.

This chain links TRBV6-5 with TRBJ1-6; no reliable D call. The CDR3 contains 10 residues. Germline-derived CDR1 and CDR2 are MNHEY and SVGAGI. The CDR3 region has the DNA TGTGCGCCCCGTAAGTCACCCCTCCACTTT. Amino acids: CAPRKSPLHF.

The chain has TRBV5-1 and TRBJ2-1; D uncertain. V lost 0 bases, J lost 10 bases, and 14 bases lay in between. The germline CDR1 and CDR2 sequences are SGHRS and YFSETQ. The CDR3 spans 14 residues. DNA for the CDR3: TGCGCCAGCAGCTTGGGTAGGCAGGCTAACGAGCAGTTCTTC. Protein: CASSLGRQANEQFF. Filled out from reference TRBV5-1 and TRBJ2-1, the complete variable domain reads KAGVTQTPRYLIKTRGQQVTLSCSPISGHRSVSWYQQTPGQGLQFLFEYFSETQRNKGNFPGRFSGRQFSNSRSEMNVSTLELGDSALYLCASSLGRQANEQFFGPGTRLTVL.

This clonotype appeared a few times. CDR3 sequence (DNA): TGTGCCAGCAGCGTCCGGGACAGGACTTACGAGCAGTACTTC. Translated: CASSVRDRTYEQYF. The gene calls are TRBV11-2 and TRBJ2-7, with 8 bases matching TRBD1. CDR1 is SGHAT, CDR2 FQNNGV, per germline. CDR3 length: 14 residues. With 5 bases clipped from V and 4 bases from J, the junction kept 7 bases outside the gene matches.